The T cell receptor beta chain under discussion was sequenced for a study of T cells generated in artificial thymic organoids. Whole-study findings and limits: TCR diversity of organoid-derived CD8 single positive cells matched thymic and naive blood cells.

Magnetic bead enrichment isolated the primary CD8+ T cells. Semi-nested PCR with reverse primers in the TRAC or TRBC constant regions amplified each chain separately. Via MiXCR, TCRdb re-called the 5' RACE reads, giving one row per CDR3 protein. The sample has around 2,500 distinct CDR3 sequences; about 11% are singletons. By share, this clonotype counts as medium-sized. Its target is not known. This TCR came from a human donor who gave cord blood stem cells for thymic organoid culture, a cardiac surgery patient who gave postnatal thymus, or a blood donor (not recorded which). Sequencing was performed on naive CD8+ T cells from the thymus. The subset: CD3+TCRalphabeta+CD8SP T cells; for blood, CD45RO-CCR7+ naive CD8+ T cells.

The CDR3 is CSAAKTGGSAQYF. The DNA for the CDR3 is TGCAGTGCTGCTAAGACAGGGGGCTCGGCCCAGTACTTC. This sequence joins TRBV20-1 and TRBJ2-5; 10 positions match TRBD1. Germline V gene sequence: CDR1 DFQATT, CDR2 SNEGSKA (reference sequence). V lost 5 bases and J lost 9; bases outside the gene matches: 9. The CDR3 covers 13 residues.